This T cell receptor (beta chain) emerged from a study of identifying expanded T cells in peripheral blood. The CDR3 length is 14 residues. The V gene's germline CDR1 is SGHRS and CDR2 YFSETQ. Trimming took off 1 base at V and 2 bases at J, with 7 bases between the two ends. As to this clone: Antigen specificity is unknown.

Here immunoSEQ multiplex PCR was the method, and the copy in TCRdb shows in-frame clones only, minus some. The sample lists fewer than 80,000 clones, approximately 82% occurring once. Healthy donors had no documented immune events, such as infections, while sampled. Study observations and caveats: Variance in clone template counts between approximately two-week samples significantly increased with total template count across all healthy donors. About 1.2 clones differed between technical replicates, versus approximately 16 and 19 over time.

The sequence was obtained from a person aged 18 to 75 in good health. This sequence joins TRBV5-1 and TRBJ2-1; D gene ambiguous. Sequenced sample: blood. CDR3 DNA: TGCGCCAGCAGCTTGTCCGGAACCTACAATGAGCAGTTCTTC. Amino acids: CASSLSGTYNEQFF.